Shown below are 16 T cell receptor beta chains from a single sample sequenced in a study of PD-L1 blockade in urothelial cancer (dated by TCRdb to the late 2010s). The receptor library was made with the immunoSEQ multiplex PCR assay. TCRdb re-hosts the immuneACCESS table, in-frame sequences only. Its copies lack some clones; in the studies checked, an unresolved V gene accounts for under half of them, and the cause for the rest is not known. The sample data list some 110,000 clones, and 75% to 95% of these were observed just once. Under 5% of the sample belongs to the ten largest clones. Per the publication, the time point label means: peripheral blood 6 weeks after treatment start. This specimen consisted of PBMCs, obtained around atezolizumab (anti-PD-L1) treatment. These receptors all come from a man between 60 and 70 years old with urothelial cancer.

The V call is TRBV6-1, the J call TRBJ2-3, with a tentative D call TRBD2 (6 bases). V lost 6 bases to trimming and J lost 4 bases, with 14 bases between them. Germline-derived CDR1 and CDR2 are MNHNS and SASEGT. This CDR3 has 14 amino acids. The CDR3: CASRWDSMADTQYF. DNA of the CDR3: TGTGCCAGCAGATGGGACTCGATGGCAGATACGCAGTATTTT.

DNA for the CDR3: TGCAGCGTTGAAGATTCGCCCCCGGGACTGGTGCATCAGCCCCAGCATTTT. It specifies CSVEDSPPGLVHQPQHF. The genes are TRBV29-1 and TRBJ1-5, with D possibly TRBD1 on 5 matching bases. Germline V gene lookup returns CDR1 SQVTM and CDR2 ANQGSEA. V lost 0 bases and J lost 5, with 20 bases in between. The CDR3 loop spans 17 amino acids. The full variable domain, completed using reference TRBV29-1 and TRBJ1-5, is SAVISQKPSRDICQRGTSLTIQCQVDSQVTMMFWYRQQPGQSLTLIATANQGSEATYESGFVIDKFPISRPNLTFSTLTVSNMSPEDSSIYLCSVEDSPPGLVHQPQHFGDGTRLSIL.

The rearrangement joins TRBV11-3 to TRBJ1-2, with TRBD1 matching over 9 bases. This CDR3 comprises 16 residues. The V segment lost 1 base and the J segment 6 bases; nucleotides outside the gene matches: 9. Germline V gene sequence: CDR1 SGHNT, CDR2 YENEEA. CDR3 protein: CASSLVAGDRVNGYTF. In nucleotides, the CDR3 is TGTGCCAGCAGCTTAGTCGCCGGGGACAGGGTCAATGGCTACACCTTC.

The chain employs TRBV5-8 and TRBJ2-7; 7 bases match TRBD1. Looked up from germline, CDR1 is SGHTS and CDR2 is YDEGEE. The length of the CDR3 is 14 residues. With V trimmed by 7 bases and J by 2 bases, 9 bases remained unmatched. The CDR3 sequence: CASSPGQFPYEQYF. Here the CDR3 DNA reads TGTGCCAGCTCCCCGGGACAGTTCCCCTACGAGCAGTACTTC.

The chain employs TRBV30 and TRBJ2-1; 8 nucleotides align to TRBD2. V trimming: 4 bases; J trimming: 0 bases; junction bases outside the gene matches: 5. The CDR3 extends over 15 amino acids. Germline-derived CDR1 and CDR2 are GTSNPN and SVGIG (reference sequence). The DNA of the CDR3 is TGTGCCTGGACCACTAGCGGAGGCTCCTACAATGAGCAGTTCTTC. It is translated as CAWTTSGGSYNEQFF.

V is TRBV7-3 and J is TRBJ1-5; D perhaps matches TRBD1 (5 bases). The length of the CDR3 is 13 residues. V lost 5 bases to trimming and J lost 6 bases, with 11 bases between them. Germline V gives CDR1 SGHTA, CDR2 FQGTGA. The CDR3 protein is CASSMTVGQPQHF. The CDR3 nucleotides read TGTGCCAGCAGCATGACAGTTGGTCAGCCCCAGCATTTT.

J is TRBJ2-1 and V is TRBV7-3, with 7 bases aligning to TRBD2. The CDR3 totals 13 residues. The V segment lost 3 bases and the J segment 7 bases; nucleotides outside the gene matches: 3. CDR1 SGHTA and CDR2 FQGTGA come from the germline V gene. CDR3 sequence (DNA): TGTGCCAGCAGCTTGCGGCGGGGGAATGAGCAGTTCTTC. Translating gives CASSLRRGNEQFF.

This chain joins TRBV7-3 and TRBJ2-7; 7 bases are shared with TRBD1. This CDR3 spans 15 amino acids. V dropped 4 bases and J dropped 9; count of bases not matched to a gene: 15. Germline V gene data show CDR1 as SGHTA and CDR2 as FQGTGA. The CDR3 protein is CASSSRIDRVSWQYF. The CDR3, as DNA: TGTGCCAGCAGCTCAAGGATCGACAGGGTAAGCTGGCAGTACTTC.

V gene TRBV5-1 combines with J gene TRBJ2-7; 8 nucleotides match TRBD1. J lost 4 bases, V lost 2 bases, and 11 bases had no gene match. Germline CDR1 SGHRS, CDR2 YFSETQ. This CDR3 is built from 16 residues. The CDR3 nucleotides are TGCGCCAGCAGCTTCGTCCGACAGGGGATAAGTTACGAGCAGTACTTC. It is translated as CASSFVRQGISYEQYF.

The chain is built from TRBV7-2 and TRBJ2-5; 7 bases agree with TRBD1. The CDR3 covers 14 residues. CDR1 and CDR2 from the germline V gene are SGHTA and FQGNSA. V dropped 0 bases and J dropped 14; count of bases not matched to a gene: 12. The CDR3 reads CASSLALDTGALYF. DNA for the CDR3: TGTGCCAGCAGCTTAGCCCTGGACACAGGGGCTCTATACTTC.

This sequence joins TRBV7-8 and TRBJ2-6; D is perhaps TRBD2 (6 bases). This CDR3 has 15 amino acids. Germline V lookup: CDR1 SGHVS, CDR2 FQNEAQ. Trimming shortened V by 3 bases and J by 1 base, and 7 bases separated the two germline ends. This CDR3 reads CASSLGGSGANVLTF. In nucleotides, the CDR3 is TGTGCCAGCAGCTTGGGAGGTTCTGGGGCCAACGTCCTGACTTTC.

This chain uses TRBV7-6 with TRBJ2-7; the D is unclear. This CDR3 region has 12 residues. V was pared by 1 base and J by 7 bases, with 8 bases between. Germline CDR1 SGHVS, CDR2 FNYEAQ. The chain's CDR3 is CASSLGPREQYF. CDR3 coding DNA: TGTGCCAGCAGCTTAGGTCCTCGGGAGCAGTACTTC.

The rearrangement joins TRBV6-1 to TRBJ1-2, with a tentative D call TRBD1 (6 bases). Germline assignment: CDR1 MNHNS and CDR2 SASEGT. The CDR3 runs 15 residues. Deletions cut 4 bases from V and 0 bases from J, with 12 bases between. This chain's CDR3 is CASSGPNRANYGYTF. In DNA, the CDR3 is TGTGCCAGCAGTGGGCCGAACAGGGCTAACTATGGCTACACCTTC.

V gene TRBV6-5 combines with J gene TRBJ1-2, with D perhaps matching TRBD1 (5 bases). Between the trimmed V and J ends, which lost 6 bases and 7 bases, there was a span of 12 bases. The V gene's germline CDR1 is MNHEY and CDR2 SVGAGI. The CDR3 totals 12 residues. The CDR3 is CASRSSQGGYTF. For the CDR3, the DNA is TGTGCCAGCAGGTCCTCCCAGGGTGGCTACACCTTC.

V usage is TRBV15 and J usage is TRBJ2-5; TRBD2 matches 11 bases. The CDR3 contains 15 residues. The ends lost 2 bases at V and 5 bases at J; junction bases unmatched: 4. CDR1 is LNHNV, CDR2 YYDKDF, per germline (reference sequence). The CDR3 region is CATSRTSGSGETQYF. DNA of the CDR3: TGTGCCACCAGCAGAACTAGCGGGAGTGGCGAGACCCAGTACTTC. Complete variable domain (other parts from reference TRBV15 and TRBJ2-5): DAMVIQNPRYQVTQFGKPVTLSCSQTLNHNVMYWYQQKSSQAPKLLFHYYDKDFNNEADTPDNFQSRRPNTSFCFLDIRSPGLGDTAMYLCATSRTSGSGETQYFGPGTRLLVL.

This chain links TRBV7-8 with TRBJ2-1; the D is unclear. This CDR3 is 15 amino acids long. V was pared by 5 bases and J by 0 bases, with 11 bases between. Germline loops: CDR1 SGHVS, CDR2 FQNEAQ. The DNA for the CDR3 is TGTGCCAGCAGCCCAAGGCCAGGCTCCTACAATGAGCAGTTCTTC. It translates to CASSPRPGSYNEQFF.